One and the same sample provided the 22 T cell receptor beta chains below, sequenced in a study of T cells expressing NK-cell markers. No DNA is given; TCRdb re-called the 5' RACE reads and lists each CDR3 protein once. The sample's table shows some 140,000 distinct CDR3 sequences. Sequenced material: blood T cells: a sorted CD56 or NKG2C T cell subset, CD4+ or CD8+ T cells, or bulk PBMC T cells (not recorded which). These receptors all stem from a woman between 45 and 60 years old in good health.

The chain couples TRBV3-1 to TRBJ2-5. The CDR3 covers 14 residues. Germline CDR1 and CDR2: LGHDT and YNNKEL (reference sequence). The CDR3 loop is CASSQDVRQETQYF.

The rearrangement uses TRBV7-8 and TRBJ1-2; TCRdb proposes TRBD1, but this gene call is untestable without DNA. The CDR3 sequence is 13 residues long. Germline V gives CDR1 SGHVS, CDR2 FQNEAQ. CDR3 sequence reads: CASSLGVPRGYTF.

The chain employs TRBV6-5 and TRBJ1-4. The CDR3 extends over 15 amino acids. CDR1 and CDR2 (germline): MNHEY, SVGAGI. CDR3: CASAGSLSTNEKLFF.

The genes are TRBV7-9 and TRBJ1-2. The CDR3 sequence is 12 residues long. CDR1 SEHNR and CDR2 FQNEAQ come from the germline V gene (reference sequence). This CDR3 reads CATPAKGLGYTF. Complete variable domain (other parts from reference TRBV7-9 and TRBJ1-2): DTGVSQNPRHKITKRGQNVTFRCDPISEHNRLYWYRQTLGQGPEFLTYFQNEAQLEKSRLLSDRFSAERPKGSFSTLEIQRTEQGDSAMYLCATPAKGLGYTFGSGTRLTVV.

The V gene is TRBV27, the J gene TRBJ2-1. The CDR3 length is 15 residues. CDR1 and CDR2 from the germline V gene are MNHEY and SMNVEV (reference sequence). The CDR3 loop is CASSLDSYSYNEQFF.

The chain is built from TRBV10-3 and TRBJ1-2; absent DNA, TCRdb's TRBD1 call cannot be checked. Germline CDR1 ENHRY, CDR2 SYGVKD. The CDR3 extends over 11 amino acids. This CDR3 is CAFWDGYGYTF.

CDR3 loop: CASSPGRGGEQFF. This chain links TRBV19 with TRBJ2-1; the TCRdb D gene call, TRBD1, has no DNA to confirm it. The length of the CDR3 is 13 residues. Germline CDR1 is LNHDA and CDR2 is SQIVND (reference sequence).

The chain is built from TRBV29-1 and TRBJ1-2. CDR3 length: 11 residues. The germline CDR1 and CDR2 sequences are SQVTM and ANQGSEA. CDR3 protein: CSVVSNYGYTF.

V gene TRBV12-5 combines with J gene TRBJ1-4. Germline V gene sequence: CDR1 LGHNT, CDR2 FRNRAP. CDR3 size: 14 residues. This chain's CDR3 is CASGFDATNEKLFF.

The chain employs TRBV5-1 and TRBJ2-7; TCRdb's D call, TRBD1, is unchecked because there is no DNA. Looked up from germline, CDR1 is SGHRS and CDR2 is YFSETQ. This CDR3 contains 15 residues. CDR3 loop: CASSYGQGGSYEQYF.

This sequence joins TRBV14 and TRBJ2-1; as DNA is missing, the TRBD2 call by TCRdb cannot be tested. CDR1 is SGHDN and CDR2 is FVKESK in the germline V gene. The CDR3 consists of 16 residues. CDR3 region: CASSQMARGPDNEQFF.

The rearrangement uses TRBV6-5 and TRBJ1-1; the TCRdb D gene call, TRBD1, has no DNA to confirm it. This CDR3 is 13 amino acids long. The germline gives CDR1 MNHEY, CDR2 SVGAGI. The CDR3 is CASTRTANTEAFF.

The chain links TRBV11-2 to TRBJ2-5; TCRdb outputs TRBD1, but without DNA this stays unchecked. CDR1 is SGHAT, CDR2 FQNNGV, per germline. This CDR3 contains 15 residues. CDR3 protein: CASAIPRGIQETQYF. The entire variable domain, with the rest obtained from reference TRBV11-2 and TRBJ2-5, is as follows: EAGVAQSPRYKIIEKRQSVAFWCNPISGHATLYWYQQILGQGPKLLIQFQNNGVVDDSQLPKDRFSAERLKGVDSTLKIQPAKLEDSAVYLCASAIPRGIQETQYFGPGTRLLVL.

CDR3 residues: CASSLALTSGSVGEQFF. The rearrangement links TRBV7-7 to TRBJ2-1; TCRdb names TRBD2, which stays unverified in the absence of DNA. The CDR3 totals 17 residues. The germline CDR1 and CDR2 sequences are SSHAT and FNYEAQ (reference sequence).

The V and J genes are TRBV7-2 and TRBJ2-3; TCRdb's D gene call, TRBD2, goes unchecked for lack of DNA. The CDR3 totals 14 residues. Germline CDR1 reads SGHTA; CDR2 reads FQGNSA. The CDR3 region is CASSFFSGADTQYF.

The chain joins TRBV6-6 to TRBJ1-3; TCRdb's D call, TRBD1, is unchecked because there is no DNA. This CDR3 comprises 14 residues. The germline gives CDR1 MNHNY, CDR2 SVGAGI (reference sequence). CDR3 protein: CASTPSGDGNTIYF.

The chain joins TRBV4-2 to TRBJ2-6; there is no DNA to check the TCRdb D call of TRBD1. The CDR3 is made up of 17 amino acids. CDR1 and CDR2 from the germline V gene are LGHNA and YNFKEQ. CDR3 loop: CASSEKGAVSGANVLTF.

The chain combines TRBV14 with TRBJ2-2; TCRdb gives TRBD2 as the D gene, but with no DNA this cannot be confirmed. Germline CDR1 is SGHDN and CDR2 is FVKESK. The CDR3 is made up of 16 amino acids. CDR3 region: CASSPLSGRLSRELFF.

The genes are TRBV2 and TRBJ2-5; TCRdb returns TRBD2, unconfirmable since there is no DNA. This CDR3 contains 17 residues. Germline CDR1 is SNHLY and CDR2 is FYNNEI. The CDR3: CASRIEVAGGIQETQYF.

This chain connects TRBV12-3 or TRBV12-4 to TRBJ1-4; the TRBD1 assignment by TCRdb is unverifiable without DNA. The CDR3 totals 15 residues. The CDR3 reads CASSDRGRANEKLFF.

The chain employs TRBV19 and TRBJ1-2; TCRdb gives TRBD1 as the D gene, but with no DNA this cannot be confirmed. The germline V gene has CDR1 LNHDA and CDR2 SQIVND (reference sequence). The CDR3 is 14 residues long. This CDR3 is CASSIPGWNYGYTF.

The chain couples TRBV5-1 to TRBJ2-1; TCRdb proposes TRBD2, but this gene call is untestable without DNA. This CDR3 has 13 amino acids. The germline gives CDR1 SGHRS, CDR2 YFSETQ. CDR3 sequence: CASEDYTYNEQFF.